The 17 T cell receptor beta chains given below trace back to one sample, sequenced in a study of T-cell reconstitution after alpha-beta-depleted transplantation in children. Using unique molecular identifiers, the investigators prepared the TCRbeta library. A single record per CDR3 protein comes from TCRdb applying MiXCR to the PCR reads. In the table there are about 610,000 distinct CDR3 sequences, roughly a tenth of which are singletons. Sequenced here: PBMCs from the stem cell graft donor, sampled from the stem cell graft. The receptors were sampled from a human donor who donated a stem cell graft to a child with acute myeloid leukemia.

This clonotype showed up many times. This sequence joins TRBV6-2 or TRBV6-3 and TRBJ2-2; TRBD2 might be the D (6 bases). The CDR3 totals 14 residues. CDR1 and CDR2 from the germline V gene are MNHEY and SVGEGT. V was clipped by 3 bases and J by 6 bases, with 11 bases between them. In DNA, the CDR3 is TGTGCCAGCAGTTATAGGCGGGAAGCCGGGGAGCTGTTTTTT. It encodes CASSYRREAGELFF.

There are a few counts of this clonotype. The V call is TRBV7-2, the J call TRBJ2-7, with D possibly TRBD1 on 6 matching bases. Germline V gene data show CDR1 as SGHTA and CDR2 as FQGNSA. CDR3 size: 15 residues. V was clipped by 4 bases and J by 2 bases, with 15 bases between them. Written as DNA, the CDR3 is TGTGCCAGCAGCTATAAGGGGGACCCGGCCTACGAGCAGTACTTC. It is translated as CASSYKGDPAYEQYF.

The chain carries TRBV6-2 or TRBV6-3 and TRBJ2-1, with a possible D match to TRBD2 (6 bases). Germline values: CDR1 MNHEY, CDR2 SVGEGT. The CDR3 consists of 13 residues. The ends were cut back, 5 bases at V and 6 bases at J, with 11 bases in the middle. The CDR3 bases are TGTGCCAGCAGTCCCACCGGGGGCAATGAGCAGTTCTTC. Amino acid sequence: CASSPTGGNEQFF.

This clonotype was seen more than once but under ten times. The chain joins TRBV7-3 to TRBJ2-3; D is possibly TRBD2 (5 bases). CDR1 is SGHTA and CDR2 is FQGTGA in the germline V gene. CDR3 length: 15 amino acids. V lost 3 bases, J lost 3 bases, and 13 bases lay in between. Here the CDR3 reads CASSFSPTTTDTQYF. In nucleotides, the CDR3 is TGTGCCAGCAGCTTCAGCCCGACTACGACAGATACGCAGTATTTT.

This clonotype was observed a handful of times. This sequence joins TRBV11-2 and TRBJ2-1; 7 positions match TRBD2. This CDR3 has 21 amino acids. V was pared by 2 bases and J by 4 bases, with 23 bases of the junction left unmatched. The germline gives CDR1 SGHAT, CDR2 FQNNGV. This CDR3 is CASSLWARGSGRASKYNEQFF. In nucleotides, the CDR3 is TGTGCCAGCAGCTTATGGGCACGGGGGAGTGGGAGGGCCTCTAAATACAATGAGCAGTTCTTC.

This clonotype was found a few times. The gene calls are TRBV12-3 or TRBV12-4 and TRBJ1-1, with D uncertain. There are 14 residues in the CDR3. The V gene lost 6 bases and the J gene lost 5 bases, with 16 bases spanning the gap. This chain's CDR3 is CASSMNGGRTEAFF. The CDR3 DNA sequence: TGTGCCAGCAGCATGAATGGAGGGAGAACTGAAGCTTTCTTT.

The CDR3 here is CASSSRGVYNEQFF. The DNA for the CDR3 is TGTGCCAGCAGTTCCAGGGGAGTTTACAATGAGCAGTTCTTC. The J gene is TRBJ2-1, the V gene TRBV6-5; possible D gene TRBD1, 6 bases. Trimming stripped 4 bases from V and 4 bases from J, with 11 bases between. This CDR3 region has 14 residues. Germline CDR1 and CDR2: MNHEY and SVGAGI.

The chain employs TRBV10-3 and TRBJ1-2, with D uncertain. Trimming cost V 0 bases and J 6 bases, with 5 bases left between them. CDR3 size: 12 residues. CDR1 is ENHRY, CDR2 SYGVKD, per germline. The CDR3 loop reads CAISESLDGYTF. Written as DNA, the CDR3 is TGTGCCATCAGTGAGTCGCTAGATGGCTACACCTTC.

This clonotype turned up a few times. V and J are TRBV5-1 and TRBJ2-7; D is undetermined. The V end lost 0 bases, the J end lost 0 bases, and 10 bases lay between the germline ends. The germline gives CDR1 SGHRS, CDR2 YFSETQ. This CDR3 has 15 amino acids. The CDR3 region has the DNA TGCGCCAGCAGCTTGGTACCTCTCGCCTCCTACGAGCAGTACTTC. Its translation: CASSLVPLASYEQYF. The variable domain in full, completed from reference TRBV5-1 and TRBJ2-7, reads KAGVTQTPRYLIKTRGQQVTLSCSPISGHRSVSWYQQTPGQGLQFLFEYFSETQRNKGNFPGRFSGRQFSNSRSEMNVSTLELGDSALYLCASSLVPLASYEQYFGPGTRLTVT.

This clonotype was counted only a few times. The chain couples TRBV12-3 or TRBV12-4 to TRBJ2-5; 13 bases are a match to TRBD2. The CDR3 has 16 residues. V trimming: 6 bases; J trimming: 2 bases; junction bases outside the gene matches: 6. This CDR3 reads CASSSGTSGVQETQYF. The CDR3 coding sequence is TGTGCCAGCAGCTCCGGGACTAGCGGGGTACAAGAGACCCAGTACTTC.

In its sample, this clonotype ranks as medium-sized. V and J are TRBV12-3 or TRBV12-4 and TRBJ1-5; the match to TRBD1 covers 7 bases. J lost 1 base, V lost 6 bases, and 3 bases had no gene match. The CDR3 is 14 residues long. CDR3 sequence reads: CASRPGQSNQPQHF. The CDR3 DNA reads TGTGCCAGCAGGCCGGGACAGAGCAATCAGCCCCAGCATTTT.

This clonotype was seen many times. The chain combines TRBV5-1 with TRBJ2-2, with D possibly matching TRBD2 (6 bases). Trimming removed 3 bases from V and 1 base from J, with 13 bases in between. Germline V CDR1 and CDR2: SGHRS, YFSETQ. This CDR3 has 16 residues. Written as DNA, the CDR3 is TGCGCCAGCAGCTGGGGGGACTCTCAGAACACCGGGGAGCTGTTTTTT. Residues: CASSWGDSQNTGELFF. Together with reference TRBV5-1 and TRBJ2-2, the CDR3 gives the full variable domain: KAGVTQTPRYLIKTRGQQVTLSCSPISGHRSVSWYQQTPGQGLQFLFEYFSETQRNKGNFPGRFSGRQFSNSRSEMNVSTLELGDSALYLCASSWGDSQNTGELFFGEGSRLTVL.

The CDR3 sequence is CASSSQGSGTGELFF. CDR3 nucleotide sequence: TGTGCCAGCAGCTCACAGGGTTCAGGCACCGGGGAGCTGTTTTTT. The rearrangement joins TRBV28 to TRBJ2-2, with D possibly TRBD1 on 6 matching bases. Germline CDR1 reads MDHEN; CDR2 reads SYDVKM. Trimming stripped 6 bases from V and 4 bases from J, with 15 bases between. There are 15 residues in the CDR3.

The rearrangement uses TRBV20-1 and TRBJ1-1, with D hard to call. V gave up 5 bases and J gave up 7 bases, with 11 bases separating them. Germline CDR1 and CDR2: DFQATT and SNEGSKA (reference sequence). This CDR3 is built from 11 residues. The DNA for the CDR3 is TGCAGTGCTGGAAGGGTTGGTGAAGCTTTCTTT. It translates to CSAGRVGEAFF.

This clonotype was recorded a few times. In nucleotides, the CDR3 is TGTGCCAGCAGCTTAGATTGGAATCAGCCCCAGCATTTT. Amino acids: CASSLDWNQPQHF. The rearrangement uses TRBV7-2 and TRBJ1-5; D is unresolved. V shed 1 base and J shed 4 bases, with 5 bases lying between them. Looked up from germline, CDR1 is SGHTA and CDR2 is FQGNSA. This CDR3 has 13 amino acids.

With respect to this clonotype: One junction end does not reproduce the germline sequence, and a read error may be involved. This chain links TRBV7-7 with TRBJ2-5, with TRBD2 as a possible D gene (6 bases). Looked up from germline, CDR1 is SSHAT and CDR2 is FNYEAQ (reference sequence). There are 14 residues in the CDR3. In DNA form, the CDR3 reads TGTGCTAGCAGCCACTTTAGCGGCCAAGAGACCCAGTACTTC. Protein: CASSHFSGQETQYF.

This clonotype was seen ten or more times. The V call is TRBV29-1, the J call TRBJ2-7; 11 bases map to TRBD1. Germline values: CDR1 SQVTM, CDR2 ANQGSEA. The CDR3 consists of 13 residues. V shed 3 bases and J 2 bases; nucleotides not matched to a gene: 0. The CDR3 sequence is CSVEGQGAYEQYF. The CDR3 coding sequence is TGCAGCGTTGAGGGACAGGGGGCCTACGAGCAGTACTTC.